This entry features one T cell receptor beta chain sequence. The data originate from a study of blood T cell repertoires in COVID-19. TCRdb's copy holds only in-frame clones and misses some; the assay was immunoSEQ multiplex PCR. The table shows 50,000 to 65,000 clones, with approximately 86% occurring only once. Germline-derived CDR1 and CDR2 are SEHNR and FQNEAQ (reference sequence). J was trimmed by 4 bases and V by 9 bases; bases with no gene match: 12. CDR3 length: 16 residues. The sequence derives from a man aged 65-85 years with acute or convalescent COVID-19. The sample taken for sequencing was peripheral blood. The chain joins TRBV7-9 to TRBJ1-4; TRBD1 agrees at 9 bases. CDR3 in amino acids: CASRRDRVLGNEKLFF. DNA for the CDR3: TGTGCCAGTCGCCGGGACAGGGTCCTAGGTAATGAAAAACTGTTTTTT.